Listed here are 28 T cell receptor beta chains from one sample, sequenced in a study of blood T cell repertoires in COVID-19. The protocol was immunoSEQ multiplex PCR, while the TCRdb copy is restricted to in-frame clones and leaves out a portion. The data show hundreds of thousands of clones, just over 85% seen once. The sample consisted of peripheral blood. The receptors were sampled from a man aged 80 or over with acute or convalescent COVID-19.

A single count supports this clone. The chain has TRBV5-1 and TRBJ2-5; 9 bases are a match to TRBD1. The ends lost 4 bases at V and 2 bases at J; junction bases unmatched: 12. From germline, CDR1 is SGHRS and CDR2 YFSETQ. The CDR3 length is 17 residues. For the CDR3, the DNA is TGCGCCAGCAGCATAAGACCACAGGGGGCTTTTCAAGAGACCCAGTACTTC. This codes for CASSIRPQGAFQETQYF.

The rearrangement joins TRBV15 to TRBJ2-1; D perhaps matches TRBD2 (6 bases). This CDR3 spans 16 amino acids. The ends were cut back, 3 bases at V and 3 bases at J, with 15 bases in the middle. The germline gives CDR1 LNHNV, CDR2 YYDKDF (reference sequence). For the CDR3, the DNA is TGTGCCACCAGCAGGGAGGGCCTAGGTGGCTACAATGAGCAGTTCTTC. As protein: CATSREGLGGYNEQFF.

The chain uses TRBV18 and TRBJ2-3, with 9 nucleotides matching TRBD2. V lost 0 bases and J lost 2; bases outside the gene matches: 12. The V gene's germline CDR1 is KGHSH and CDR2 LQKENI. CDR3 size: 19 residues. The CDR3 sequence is CASSPPVASAGGSTDTQYF. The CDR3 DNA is TGTGCCAGCTCACCACCGGTGGCATCAGCGGGGGGTTCCACAGATACGCAGTATTTT.

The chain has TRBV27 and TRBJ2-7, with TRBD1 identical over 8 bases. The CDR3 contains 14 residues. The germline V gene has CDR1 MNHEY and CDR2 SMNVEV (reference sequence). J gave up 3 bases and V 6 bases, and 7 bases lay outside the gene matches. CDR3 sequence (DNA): TGTGCCAGCAGCCGGACAGGGAGAATCTACGAGCAGTACGTC. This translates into CASSRTGRIYEQYV.

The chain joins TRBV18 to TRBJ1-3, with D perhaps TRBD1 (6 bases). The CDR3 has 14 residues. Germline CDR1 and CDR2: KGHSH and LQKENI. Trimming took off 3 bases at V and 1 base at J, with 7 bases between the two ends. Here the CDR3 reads CASSPTGSGNTIYF. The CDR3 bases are TGTGCCAGCTCACCCACAGGGTCTGGAAACACCATATATTTT.

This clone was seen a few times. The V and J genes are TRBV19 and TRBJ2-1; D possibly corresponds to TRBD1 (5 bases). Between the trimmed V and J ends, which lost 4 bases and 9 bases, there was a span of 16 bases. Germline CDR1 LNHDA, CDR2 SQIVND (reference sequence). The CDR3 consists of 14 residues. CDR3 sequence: CASSSGATLGEQFF. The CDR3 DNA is TGTGCCAGTAGTAGTGGGGCTACTCTTGGTGAGCAGTTCTTC.

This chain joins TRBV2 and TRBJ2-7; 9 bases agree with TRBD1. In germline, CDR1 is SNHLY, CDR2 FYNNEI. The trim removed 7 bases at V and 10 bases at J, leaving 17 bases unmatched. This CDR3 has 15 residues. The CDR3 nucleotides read TGTGCCAGCACCTCGGACGGGACAGGGCTCCGGGGACAGTACTTC. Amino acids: CASTSDGTGLRGQYF.

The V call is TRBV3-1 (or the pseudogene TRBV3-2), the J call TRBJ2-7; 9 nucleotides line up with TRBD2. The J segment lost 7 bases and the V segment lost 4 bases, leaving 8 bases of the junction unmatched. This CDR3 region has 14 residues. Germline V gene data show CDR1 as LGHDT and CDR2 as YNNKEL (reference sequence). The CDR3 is CASSPQAGGREQYV. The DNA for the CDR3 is TGTGCCAGCAGCCCTCAAGCGGGAGGTAGGGAGCAGTACGTC.

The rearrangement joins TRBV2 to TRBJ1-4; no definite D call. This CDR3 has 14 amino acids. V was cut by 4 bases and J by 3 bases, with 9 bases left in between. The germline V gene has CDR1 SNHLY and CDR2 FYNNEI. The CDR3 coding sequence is TGTGCCAGCAGTGTTCAGGCAGCTAATGAAAAACTGTTTTTT. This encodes CASSVQAANEKLFF.

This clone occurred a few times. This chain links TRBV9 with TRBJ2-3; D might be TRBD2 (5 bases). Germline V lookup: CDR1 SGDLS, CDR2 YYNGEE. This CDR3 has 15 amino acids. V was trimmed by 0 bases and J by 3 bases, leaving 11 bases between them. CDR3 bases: TGTGCCAGCAGCGTAGGAGGCTGGGAGACAGATACGCAGTATTTT. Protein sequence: CASSVGGWETDTQYF. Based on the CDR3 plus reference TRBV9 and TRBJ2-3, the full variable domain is DSGVTQTPKHLITATGQRVTLRCSPRSGDLSVYWYQQSLDQGLQFLIQYYNGEERAKGNILERFSAQQFPDLHSELNLSSLELGDSALYFCASSVGGWETDTQYFGPGTRLTVL.

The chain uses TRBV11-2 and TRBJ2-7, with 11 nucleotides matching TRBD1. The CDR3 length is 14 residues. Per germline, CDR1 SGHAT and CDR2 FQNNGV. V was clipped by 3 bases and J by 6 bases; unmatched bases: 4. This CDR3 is CASSLGQGGGEQYF. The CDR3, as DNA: TGTGCCAGCAGCTTGGGACAGGGGGGAGGCGAGCAGTACTTC.

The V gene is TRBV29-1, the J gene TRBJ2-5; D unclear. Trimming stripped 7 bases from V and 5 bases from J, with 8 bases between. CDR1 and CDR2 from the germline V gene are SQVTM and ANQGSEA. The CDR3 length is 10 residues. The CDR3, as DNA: TGCAGCGGAGTTCGGGAGACCCAGTACTTC. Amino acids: CSGVRETQYF.

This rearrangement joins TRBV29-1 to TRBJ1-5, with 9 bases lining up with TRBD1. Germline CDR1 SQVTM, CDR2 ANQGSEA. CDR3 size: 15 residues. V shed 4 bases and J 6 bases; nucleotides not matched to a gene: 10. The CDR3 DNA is TGCAGCGTTGCCACCGGGACAGGGAACGTTCAGCCCCAGCATTTT. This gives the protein CSVATGTGNVQPQHF.

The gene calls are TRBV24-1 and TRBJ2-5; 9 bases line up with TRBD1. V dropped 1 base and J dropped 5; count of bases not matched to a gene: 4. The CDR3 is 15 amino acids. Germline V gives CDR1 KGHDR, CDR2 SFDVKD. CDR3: CATSDLNRGRETQYF. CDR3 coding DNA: TGTGCCACCAGTGATTTAAACAGGGGGCGGGAGACCCAGTACTTC.

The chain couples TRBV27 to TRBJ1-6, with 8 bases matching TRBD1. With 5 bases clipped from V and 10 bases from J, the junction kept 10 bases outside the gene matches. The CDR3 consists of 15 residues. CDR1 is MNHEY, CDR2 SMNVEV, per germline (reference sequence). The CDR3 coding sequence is TGTGCCAGCAGTCCGAAGACAGGGGTACGGTCACCCCTCCACTTT. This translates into CASSPKTGVRSPLHF.

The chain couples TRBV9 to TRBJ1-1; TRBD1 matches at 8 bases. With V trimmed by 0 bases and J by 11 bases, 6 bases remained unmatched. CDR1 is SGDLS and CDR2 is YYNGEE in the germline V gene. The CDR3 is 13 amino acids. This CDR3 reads CASSVGQGSFAFF. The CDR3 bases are TGTGCCAGCAGCGTAGGACAGGGGTCGTTTGCTTTCTTT.

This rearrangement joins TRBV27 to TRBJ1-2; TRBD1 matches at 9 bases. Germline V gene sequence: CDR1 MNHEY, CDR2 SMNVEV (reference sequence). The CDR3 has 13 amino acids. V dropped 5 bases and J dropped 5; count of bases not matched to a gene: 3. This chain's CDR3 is CASSDGQGYGYTF. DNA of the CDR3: TGTGCCAGCAGTGACGGACAGGGGTATGGCTACACCTTC.

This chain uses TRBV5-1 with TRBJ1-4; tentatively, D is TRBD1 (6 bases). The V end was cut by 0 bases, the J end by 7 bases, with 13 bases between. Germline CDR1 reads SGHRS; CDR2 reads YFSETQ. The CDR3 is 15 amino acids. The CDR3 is CASSLVGGRPEKLFF. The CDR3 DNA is TGCGCCAGCAGCTTGGTAGGGGGAAGGCCTGAAAAACTGTTTTTT. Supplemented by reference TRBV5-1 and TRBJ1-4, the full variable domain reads KAGVTQTPRYLIKTRGQQVTLSCSPISGHRSVSWYQQTPGQGLQFLFEYFSETQRNKGNFPGRFSGRQFSNSRSEMNVSTLELGDSALYLCASSLVGGRPEKLFFGSGTQLSVL.

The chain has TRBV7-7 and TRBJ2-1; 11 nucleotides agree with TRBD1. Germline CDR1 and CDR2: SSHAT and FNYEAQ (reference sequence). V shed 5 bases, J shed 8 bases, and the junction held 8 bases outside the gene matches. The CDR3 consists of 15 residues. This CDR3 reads CASSPGTGGSHEQFF. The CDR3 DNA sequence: TGTGCCAGCAGCCCGGGGACAGGGGGATCCCATGAGCAGTTCTTC.

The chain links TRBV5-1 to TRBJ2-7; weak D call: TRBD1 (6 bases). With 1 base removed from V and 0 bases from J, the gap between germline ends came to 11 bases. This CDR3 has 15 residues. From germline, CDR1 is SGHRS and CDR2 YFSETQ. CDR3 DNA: TGCGCCAGCAGCTTGAACGGGGACAACTCCTACGAGCAGTACGTC. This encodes CASSLNGDNSYEQYV.

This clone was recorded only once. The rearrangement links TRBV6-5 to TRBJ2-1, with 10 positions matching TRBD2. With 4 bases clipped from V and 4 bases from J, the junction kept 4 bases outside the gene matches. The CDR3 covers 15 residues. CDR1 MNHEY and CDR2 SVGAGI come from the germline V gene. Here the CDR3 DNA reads TGTGCCAGCAGTTCCGGGACTAGCGTTTACAATGAGCAGTTCTTC. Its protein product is CASSSGTSVYNEQFF.

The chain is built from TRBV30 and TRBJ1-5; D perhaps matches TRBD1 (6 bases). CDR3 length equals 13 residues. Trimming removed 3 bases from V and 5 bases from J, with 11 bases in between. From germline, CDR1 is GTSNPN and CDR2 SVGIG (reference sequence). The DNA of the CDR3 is TGTGCCTGGAGCGTCGACAGGTATCAGCCCCAGCATTTT. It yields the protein CAWSVDRYQPQHF.

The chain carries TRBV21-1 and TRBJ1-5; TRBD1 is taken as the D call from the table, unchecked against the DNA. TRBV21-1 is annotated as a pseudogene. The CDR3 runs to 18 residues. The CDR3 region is CASSVPGQGGLRLQPQHF. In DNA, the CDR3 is TGTGCCAGCAGCGTCCCAGGACAGGGAGGCCTTCGACTTCAGCCCCAGCATTTT.

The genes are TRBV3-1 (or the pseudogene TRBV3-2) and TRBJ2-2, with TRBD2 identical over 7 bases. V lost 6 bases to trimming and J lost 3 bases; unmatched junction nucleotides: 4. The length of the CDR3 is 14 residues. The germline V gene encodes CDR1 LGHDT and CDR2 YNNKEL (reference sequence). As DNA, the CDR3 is TGTGCCAGCAGGACTAGCAGTTACACCGGGGAGCTGTTTTTT. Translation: CASRTSSYTGELFF.

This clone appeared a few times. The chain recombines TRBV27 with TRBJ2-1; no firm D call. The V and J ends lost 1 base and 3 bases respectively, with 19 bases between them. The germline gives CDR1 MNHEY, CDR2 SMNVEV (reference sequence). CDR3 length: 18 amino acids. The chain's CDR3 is CASSLYKTLSPFYNEQFF. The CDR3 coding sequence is TGTGCCAGCAGTTTATATAAAACTCTCTCCCCCTTCTACAATGAGCAGTTCTTC.

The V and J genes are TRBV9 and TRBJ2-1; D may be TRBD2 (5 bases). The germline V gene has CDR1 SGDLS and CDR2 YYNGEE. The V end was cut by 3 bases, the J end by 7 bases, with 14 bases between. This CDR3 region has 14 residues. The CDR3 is CASSAEFWENEQFF. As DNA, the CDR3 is TGTGCCAGCAGCGCCGAGTTCTGGGAGAATGAGCAGTTCTTC.

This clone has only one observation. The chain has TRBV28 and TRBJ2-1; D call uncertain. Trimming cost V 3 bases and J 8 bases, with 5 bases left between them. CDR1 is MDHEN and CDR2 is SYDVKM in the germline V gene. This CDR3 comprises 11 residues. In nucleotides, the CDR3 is TGTGCCAGCAGTTTGTCGGATGAGCAGTTCTTC. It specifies CASSLSDEQFF.

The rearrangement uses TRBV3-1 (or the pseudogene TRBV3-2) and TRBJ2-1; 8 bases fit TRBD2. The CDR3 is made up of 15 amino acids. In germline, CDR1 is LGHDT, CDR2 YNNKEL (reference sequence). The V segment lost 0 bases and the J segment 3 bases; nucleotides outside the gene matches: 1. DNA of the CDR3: TGTGCCAGCAGCCAAGAGACTAGCGTCTACAATGAGCAGTTCTTC. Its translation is CASSQETSVYNEQFF.